This TCR beta chain was sequenced during a study of T cell changes during pregnancy in multiple sclerosis. TCRdb keeps only in-frame clones here, not all; method: immunoSEQ multiplex PCR. The table has more than 55,000 clones, approximately 90% seen once. Trimming stripped 5 bases from V and 1 base from J, with 16 bases between. Germline V gene data show CDR1 as MNHEY and CDR2 as SMNVEV (reference sequence). This CDR3 has 16 amino acids. This specimen consisted of peripheral blood, obtained in the third trimester of pregnancy. The chain links TRBV27 to TRBJ2-3; a possible D gene is TRBD2 (6 bases). This clonotype originated in a female donor with multiple sclerosis, enrolled in a pregnancy study. Here the CDR3 reads CASSPRWSSGTDTQYF. The CDR3 nucleotides read TGTGCCAGCAGTCCCCGATGGTCTAGCGGCACAGATACGCAGTATTTT.